The rows below give T cell receptor beta chains drawn from one sample of a study of shared clonotypes between healthy human individuals. The table came from immunoSEQ multiplex PCR; TCRdb's copy has only in-frame clones and leaves some out. The repertoire has millions of clones, approximately 95% of them found once; the top ten carry 0.13%. Sequencing input: naive CD4+ T cells sorted from blood. The receptors derive from a man aged 18-30 years in good health. Both conserved end residues are part of each CDR3. Each record gives: clone size, D gene, V gene, J gene, CDR3 DNA, CDR3 protein. A D gene is named only where the DNA matches it firmly. A row's size may be missing; if present it is once, few, many or a size class.

>.|.|TRBV7-2|TRBJ2-5
TGTGCCAGCAGCTCGGCCTGGCCCAGGGCCCAGTACTTC
CASSSAWPRAQYF
>once|.|TRBV29-1|TRBJ2-3
TGCAGCTCCTGGACGGGTTCCGGCACAGATACGCAGTATTTT
CSSWTGSGTDTQYF
>.|.|TRBV4-1|TRBJ1-1
TGCGCCAGCAGCCAAGGGCGACTAAACACTGAAGCTTTCTTT
CASSQGRLNTEAFF
>.|.|TRBV11-2|TRBJ1-2
TGTGCCAGCAGCTTAGCACAGGATTATGGCTACACCTTC
CASSLAQDYGYTF
>.|TRBD1|TRBV10-3|TRBJ1-1
TGTGCTGCCAAGACAGGGGTAAACACTGAAGCTTTCTTT
CAAKTGVNTEAFF
>.|TRBD1|TRBV18|TRBJ2-5
TGTGCCAGCTCATCTGGGACAGGGGCAGAGACCCAGTACTTC
CASSSGTGAETQYF
>.|.|TRBV9|TRBJ2-5
TGTGCCAGCAGCGTAGGGGTGACTCAAGAGACCCAGTACTTC
CASSVGVTQETQYF
>.|TRBD2|TRBV29-1|TRBJ2-3
TGCAGCGCGCGACTAGCGGGAGGGCGCACAGATACGCAGTATTTT
CSARLAGGRTDTQYF
>.|TRBD1|TRBV6-5|TRBJ1-1
TGTGCCAGCGTTCGACAGGGTTACCCTGAAGCTTTCTTT
CASVRQGYPEAFF
>.|.|TRBV19|TRBJ1-2
TGTGCCAGTCGTTACTCGCCAGGGAACTATGGCTACACCTTC
CASRYSPGNYGYTF
>.|.|TRBV10-3|TRBJ2-3
TGTGCCATCAGTACAGGGGAGGCAGATACGCAGTATTTT
CAISTGEADTQYF
>.|TRBD1|TRBV4-1|TRBJ2-5
TGCGCCAGCAGCCAAGATCCAGGGGGAGAGACCCAGTACTTC
CASSQDPGGETQYF
>once|TRBD2|TRBV7-9|TRBJ2-7
TGTGCCAGCAGCCCCCTGCGGGGGGGCATAATCTACGAGCAGTACTTC
CASSPLRGGIIYEQYF
>.|TRBD1|TRBV5-6|TRBJ2-5
TGTGCCAGCAGCTTGGGGACAGGGAAACAAGAGACCCAGTACTTC
CASSLGTGKQETQYF
>.|.|TRBV7-6|TRBJ1-2
TGTGCCAGCAGCGTCGGGGAGAACTATGGCTACACCTTC
CASSVGENYGYTF
>.|.|TRBV11-2|TRBJ2-7
TGTGCCAGCAGCTTAGGGCGCTACACCGACTCCTACGAGCAGTACTTC
CASSLGRYTDSYEQYF
>.|TRBD1|TRBV4-3|TRBJ1-2
TGCGCCAGCAGCCAAGATCGGTGGGGACAGGGTCACTATGGCTACACCTTC
CASSQDRWGQGHYGYTF
>.|.|TRBV7-9|TRBJ2-5
TGTGCCAGCAGCCAAGAGGCTCTTCAAGAGACCCAGTACTTC
CASSQEALQETQYF
>.|TRBD2|TRBV4-1|TRBJ2-3
TGCGCCAGCAGCCCAAGCGAGAGCGGGAGTAGGGATACGCAGTATTTT
CASSPSESGSRDTQYF
>.|.|TRBV2|TRBJ2-7
TGTGCCAGCAGTCCGGGCTCGACCGGGACCTACGAGCAGTACTTC
CASSPGSTGTYEQYF
>.|.|TRBV6-5|TRBJ1-1
TGTGCCAGCAGTAGGGCGCCGAACACTGAAGCTTTCTTT
CASSRAPNTEAFF
>once|.|TRBV19|TRBJ2-1
TGTGCCAGCAGAGTAGGGGTAGGGAATGAGCAGTTCTTC
CASRVGVGNEQFF
>.|.|TRBV10-3|TRBJ2-1
TGTGCCATCAGTGTTGGCGGTGACAATGAGCAGTTCTTC
CAISVGGDNEQFF
>.|.|TRBV30|TRBJ2-1
TGTGCCTGGAGTATACTAGCCAATGAGCAGTTCTTC
CAWSILANEQFF
>.|TRBD1|TRBV9|TRBJ1-3
TGTGCCAGCAGCGCCGGGACAGCGAGCTCTGGAAACACCATATATTTT
CASSAGTASSGNTIYF
>.|.|TRBV28|TRBJ1-6
TGTGCCAGCAGTTTCTCCGGGACACTCTCTAATTCACCCCTCCACTTT
CASSFSGTLSNSPLHF
>.|.|TRBV28|TRBJ1-6
TGTGCCAGCAGTTTTACGGGGAATTCACCCCTCCACTTT
CASSFTGNSPLHF
>.|.|TRBV28|TRBJ1-4
TGTGCCAGCAAGGTCGGTCAGACAATAACTAATGAAAAACTGTTTTTT
CASKVGQTITNEKLFF
>.|.|TRBV10-1|TRBJ1-1
TGCGCCAGCAGTGAAACCTTTTGGTCTGAAGCTTTCTTT
CASSETFWSEAFF
>.|.|TRBV28|TRBJ1-2
TGTGCCAGCAATGGGGGAAACTATGGCTACACCTTC
CASNGGNYGYTF
>.|.|TRBV6-6|TRBJ2-2
TGTGCCATCCTTCCTTCGAACACCGGGGAGCTGTTTTTT
CAILPSNTGELFF
>.|TRBD1|TRBV5-4|TRBJ2-5
TGTGCCAGCAGCTTGGGAGGACAGGGGGCCGGGACCCAGTACTTC
CASSLGGQGAGTQYF
>.|.|TRBV7-8|TRBJ1-1
TGTGCCAGCAGTCTCCCACTCACTGAAGCTTTCTTT
CASSLPLTEAFF
>.|.|TRBV6-6|TRBJ1-2
TGTGCCAGCAGTTACTCGAACCAGGGTGGCTACACCTTC
CASSYSNQGGYTF
>few|.|TRBV7-9|TRBJ1-5
TGTGCCAGCAGCCGGGACAATCAGCCCCAGCATTTT
CASSRDNQPQHF